The clone carrying this TCR beta chain was recorded once. This record belongs to a study of graft-versus-host responses after intestinal transplantation. Whole-study findings and limits: Graft-versus-host to host-versus-graft clonal ratios in allografts were high in patients with graft-donor T cell macrochimerism. Recipient bone marrow held GvH clones, some seen earlier in ileum or blood. There was an association between peak levels of circulating GvH clones and early post-transplant HvG declines.

Responder cells labeled with CFSE (roughly 200,000) were co-plated with irradiated stimulator cells labeled with violet dye (roughly 200,000). The authors sorted proliferating CFSE-low CD3+CD4+ and CD3+CD8+ responders after the reaction. Sequencing was performed with immunoSEQ multiplex PCR; in TCRdb, only in-frame clones are kept and a portion is missing. Found here are roughly 13,000 clones, under 40% of them singletons; the top ten hold roughly 15%. V lost 3 bases and J lost 3, with 10 bases in between. Germline lookup yields CDR1 GTSNPN and CDR2 SVGIG (reference sequence). This CDR3 has 13 residues.

The material sequenced was alloreactive CD8+ T cells from a mixed lymphocyte reaction culture, taken before intestinal transplant. Subset: CFSE-low proliferating T cells sorted from roughly 6-day pre-transplant mixed lymphocyte reaction (GvH or HvG direction). This receptor was identified in a human patient who received an intestinal transplant. The chain recombines TRBV30 with TRBJ2-3, with D possibly TRBD1 on 6 matching bases. The CDR3 DNA reads as TGTGCCTGGAGGACAGGTTTTACAGATACGCAGTATTTT. Protein product: CAWRTGFTDTQYF. The complete variable domain, with remaining parts taken from reference TRBV30 and TRBJ2-3, reads SQTIHQWPATLVQPVGSPLSLECTVEGTSNPNLYWYRQAAGRGLQLLFYSVGIGQISSEVPQNLSASRPQDRQFILSSKKLLLSDSGFYLCAWRTGFTDTQYFGPGTRLTVL.